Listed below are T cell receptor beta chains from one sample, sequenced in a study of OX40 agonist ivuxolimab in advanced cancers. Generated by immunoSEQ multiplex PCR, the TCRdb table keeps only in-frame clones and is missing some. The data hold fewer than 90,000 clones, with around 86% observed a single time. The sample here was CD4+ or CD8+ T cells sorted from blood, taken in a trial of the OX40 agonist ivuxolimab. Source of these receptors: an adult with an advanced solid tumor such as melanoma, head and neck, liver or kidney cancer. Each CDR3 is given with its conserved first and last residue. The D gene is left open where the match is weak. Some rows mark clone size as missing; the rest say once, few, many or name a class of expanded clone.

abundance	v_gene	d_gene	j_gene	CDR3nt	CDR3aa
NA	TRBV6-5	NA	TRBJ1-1	TGTGCCAGCTTAAGGAGGGGGATGAACACTGAAGCTTTCTTT	CASLRRGMNTEAFF
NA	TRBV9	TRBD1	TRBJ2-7	TGTGCCAGCAGCGGTACCGGGACAGGGGAACAGCAGTACTTC	CASSGTGTGEQQYF
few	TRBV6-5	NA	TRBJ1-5	TGTGCCAGCAGTTACTCGAAGGGAGGTCAGCCCCAGCATTTT	CASSYSKGGQPQHF
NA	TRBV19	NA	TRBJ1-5	TGTGCCAGTAGTATCCCAGGGGCTCGCAATCAGCCCCAGCATTTT	CASSIPGARNQPQHF
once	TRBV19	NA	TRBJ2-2	TGTGCCAGTAGTATCGAAGCGACCACCGGGGAACTGTTTTTT	CASSIEATTGELFF
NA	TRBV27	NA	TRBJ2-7	TGTGCCAGCAGTACCGGACCACTCTACGAGCAGTACTTC	CASSTGPLYEQYF
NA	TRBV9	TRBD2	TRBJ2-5	TGTGCCAGCAGCCTGACTAGCGGGGGGGCAGTAGAGACCCAGTACTTC	CASSLTSGGAVETQYF
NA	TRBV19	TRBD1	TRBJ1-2	TGTGCCACCAATTGGGGGACAGGGTATAACTATGGCTACACCTTC	CATNWGTGYNYGYTF
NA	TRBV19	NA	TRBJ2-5	TGTGCCAGTAGTATAGATCGGCGCAGGTGGGGGGAGACCCAGTACTTC	CASSIDRRRWGETQYF
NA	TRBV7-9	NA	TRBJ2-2	TGTGCCAGCAGCCAGTTCTTGGGCCTCTCGGCCGGGGAGCTGTTTTTT	CASSQFLGLSAGELFF
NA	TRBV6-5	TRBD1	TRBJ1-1	TGTGCCAGCAGCCGTAGGGACAGGGAAGCTTTCTTT	CASSRRDREAFF